This T cell receptor beta chain was sequenced during a study of T cells after yellow fever vaccination. This clonotype came up many times. From the 5' RACE reads, TCRdb called clonotypes with MiXCR, one entry per CDR3 protein. The sample has around 300,000 distinct CDR3 sequences, roughly 4.3% seen once; the top ten hold 19%. Trimming left V 8 bases short and J 12 bases short, with 17 bases between. This CDR3 spans 12 amino acids. Germline V gene sequence: CDR1 SEHNR, CDR2 FQNEAQ (reference sequence). The chain combines TRBV7-9 with TRBJ2-1, with a weak D call TRBD2 (6 bases). This TCR was sampled from a man aged 18 to 30 who received the YFV17D yellow fever vaccine. The specimen comprised PBMCs, sampled 15 days after the yellow fever booster vaccination. The CDR3 DNA reads TGTGCCAGCGGAGGGCCGATTAGTGCGCAGTTCTTC. Encoded protein: CASGGPISAQFF.